This T cell receptor (beta chain) was retrieved from a study of T cell responses to AZD1222 COVID-19 vaccine (dated by TCRdb to 2020 to 2023). Context from the whole study: A total of approximately 250 trial participants underwent TCR sequencing, of whom some 200 had received two doses of AZD1222 and about 25 had received two doses of the MenACWY control vaccine. Trial participants were enrolled by age into 18-55, 56-69 and 70-plus year subgroups, with roughly 160, 29 and 62 TCR-sequenced participants respectively.

The CDR3 regions of human TCRbeta chains were subjected to immunosequencing. The authors' analysis ran thus. Repertoire TCRs were checked for matches against a reference library of SARS-CoV-2-specific TCRs that had been generated using the MIRA antigen-specificity platform. Breadth was defined as the fraction of unique TCRs that were SARS-CoV-2-associated. Depth was defined as the fraction of total T cells that were SARS-CoV-2-associated. Using the MIRA data, each spike-specific TCR was assigned both to the spike region to which the TCR was reactive and to a CD4 or CD8 class. Log10-transformed breadth and depth values were compared by one-way ANOVA with Sidak's multiple comparisons tests. The table comes from immuneACCESS by way of TCRdb, which keeps in-frame sequences with V and J called. Part of the clones is missing from these tables; in studies checked, under half for an unresolved V gene and the rest for unknown reasons. V, J and clone size are those of that table, while D and trimming were read from the DNA. For this sample the table gives 43,000 or so clones, of which 90% were detected only once. The ten largest make up about 36% of the sample.

Comment on this clone: What this receptor recognizes is not known. Base-call qualities are not available, and no considerably larger clone is one nucleotide away.

Here is what the overall study found, with its caveats: Spike-specific TCR breadth and depth rose significantly after two AZD1222 doses compared with day 0 and with MenACWY recipients. Nearly half of unique spike-specific TCRs reportedly recognized epitopes outside regions mutated in the B.1.351 and B.1.1.7 variants. Participants were mostly white British, with more females than males. The authors suggested clonal diversity may have been underestimated. The whole spike protein was spanned by vaccine-associated CD4 TCRs, and dominant responses were seen in regions 160-218 and 743-854. Conclusions about previously exposed vaccinees are limited because only six or seven AZD1222 recipients were SARS-CoV-2 seropositive at baseline. Because no day 14 peak-response samples were available, the repertoires could be characterized only after the peak T cell response. In the small 56-69-year group, the increase in depth fell short of significance, most likely because of low power.

The time point label here, explained by the study, means: about 28 days (+/-7) after the second vaccine dose. AZD1222 recipients with second doses at about 4 weeks or about 12 weeks were pooled, because spike-specific TCR depth and breadth did not differ between schedules. Vaccinee samples came from UK trials COV001 and COV002, including a single-blind randomized controlled phase 2/3 trial of AZD1222 (ChAdOx1 nCoV-19) in healthy adults. For TCRbeta chain sequencing, PBMC samples were collected from trial participants at day 0 and at day 28 after the second dose. This specimen consisted of peripheral blood, obtained 28 days after the second AZD1222 dose. The receptor was isolated from an adult who received the AZD1222 COVID-19 vaccine.

CDR3 protein: CASSSSDTQYF. In nucleotide form, the sequence is TGTGCCAGCAGCTCTTCAGATACGCAGTATTTT. Here the chain combines TRBV9 and TRBJ2-3; the D gene is unclear. The germline V gene yields SGDLS for CDR1 and YYNGEE for CDR2. V drops 4 bases and J drops 4 bases, leaving 4 bases in between. The cysteine opens and the phenylalanine closes a CDR3 of 11 amino acids. Only CDR3 DNA is held: 33 bases, read in frame from base 1.